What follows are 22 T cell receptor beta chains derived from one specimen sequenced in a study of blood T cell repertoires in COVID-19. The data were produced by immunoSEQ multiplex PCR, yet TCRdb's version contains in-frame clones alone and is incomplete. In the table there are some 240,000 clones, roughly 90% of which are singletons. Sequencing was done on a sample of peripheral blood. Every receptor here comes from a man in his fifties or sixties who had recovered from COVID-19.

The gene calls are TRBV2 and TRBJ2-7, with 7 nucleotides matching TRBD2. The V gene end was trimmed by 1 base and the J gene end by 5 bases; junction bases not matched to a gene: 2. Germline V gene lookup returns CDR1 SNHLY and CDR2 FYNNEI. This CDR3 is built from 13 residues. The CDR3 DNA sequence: TGTGCCAGCAGTGAAGGTCTAGCGGACGAGCAGTACTTC. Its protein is CASSEGLADEQYF.

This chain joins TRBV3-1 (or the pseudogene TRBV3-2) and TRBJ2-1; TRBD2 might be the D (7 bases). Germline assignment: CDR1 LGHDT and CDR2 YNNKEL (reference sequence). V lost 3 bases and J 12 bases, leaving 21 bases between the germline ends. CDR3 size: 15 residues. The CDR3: CASSHLNWEGDGQFF. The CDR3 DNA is TGTGCCAGCAGCCACCTGAATTGGGAGGGGGACGGGCAGTTCTTC.

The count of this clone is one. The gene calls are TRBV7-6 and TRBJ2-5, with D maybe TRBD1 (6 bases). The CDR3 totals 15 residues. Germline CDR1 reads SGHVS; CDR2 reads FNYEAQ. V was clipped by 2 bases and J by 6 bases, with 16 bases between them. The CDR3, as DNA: TGTGCCAGCAGCTTACCACTACAGGGATCGCAGACCCAGTACTTC. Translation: CASSLPLQGSQTQYF.

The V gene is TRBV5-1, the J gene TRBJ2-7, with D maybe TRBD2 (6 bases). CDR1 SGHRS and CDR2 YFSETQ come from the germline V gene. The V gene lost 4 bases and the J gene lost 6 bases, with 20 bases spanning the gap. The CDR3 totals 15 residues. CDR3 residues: CASSPIGSGPLEQYF. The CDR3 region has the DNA TGCGCCAGCAGCCCGATAGGGAGCGGGCCTCTCGAGCAGTACTTC. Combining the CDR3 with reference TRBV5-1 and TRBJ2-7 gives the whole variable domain KAGVTQTPRYLIKTRGQQVTLSCSPISGHRSVSWYQQTPGQGLQFLFEYFSETQRNKGNFPGRFSGRQFSNSRSEMNVSTLELGDSALYLCASSPIGSGPLEQYFGPGTRLTVT.

In nucleotides, the CDR3 is TGTGCCAGCAGCCAAGGAGACAGGGGAAGCACTGAAGCTTTCTTT. Protein sequence: CASSQGDRGSTEAFF. This chain joins TRBV3-1 (or the pseudogene TRBV3-2) and TRBJ1-1, with 8 bases identical to TRBD1. V was pared by 1 base and J by 4 bases, with 5 bases of the junction left unmatched. CDR1 and CDR2 (germline): LGHDT, YNNKEL (reference sequence). CDR3 length: 15 amino acids.

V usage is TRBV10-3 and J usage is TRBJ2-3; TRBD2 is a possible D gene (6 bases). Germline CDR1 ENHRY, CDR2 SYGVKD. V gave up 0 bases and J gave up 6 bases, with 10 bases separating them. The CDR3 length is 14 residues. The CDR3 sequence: CAISESTSLDTQYF. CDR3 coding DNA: TGTGCCATCAGTGAGTCAACTAGCTTGGATACGCAGTATTTT.

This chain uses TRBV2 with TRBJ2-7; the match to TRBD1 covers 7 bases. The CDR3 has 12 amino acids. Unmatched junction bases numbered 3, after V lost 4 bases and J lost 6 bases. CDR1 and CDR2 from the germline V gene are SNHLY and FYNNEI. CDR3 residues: CASSATGSEQYF. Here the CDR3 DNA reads TGTGCCAGCAGTGCGACAGGGTCCGAGCAGTACTTC.

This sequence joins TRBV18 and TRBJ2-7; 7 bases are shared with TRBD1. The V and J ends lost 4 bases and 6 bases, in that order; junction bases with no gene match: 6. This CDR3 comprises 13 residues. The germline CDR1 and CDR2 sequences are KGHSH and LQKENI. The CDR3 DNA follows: TGTGCCAGCTCACGAACAGGGGATTCCGAGCAGTACTTC. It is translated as CASSRTGDSEQYF.

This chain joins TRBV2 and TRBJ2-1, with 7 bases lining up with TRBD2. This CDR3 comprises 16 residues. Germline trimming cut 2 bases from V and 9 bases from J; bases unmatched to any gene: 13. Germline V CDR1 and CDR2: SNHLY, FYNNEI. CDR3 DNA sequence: TGTGCCAGCAGTGAACTGTCTGGGAGGGCCGGGAGTGAGCAGTTCTTC. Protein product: CASSELSGRAGSEQFF.

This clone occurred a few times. The CDR3 DNA reads as TGTGCCAGCCTAACGACAGTAGGAGCTTTCTTT. Translated, it gives CASLTTVGAFF. The chain employs TRBV6-5 and TRBJ1-1; maybe TRBD1 (5 bases). Trimming pared 8 bases from V and 10 bases from J, leaving 14 bases between. Germline values: CDR1 MNHEY, CDR2 SVGAGI. There are 11 residues in the CDR3.

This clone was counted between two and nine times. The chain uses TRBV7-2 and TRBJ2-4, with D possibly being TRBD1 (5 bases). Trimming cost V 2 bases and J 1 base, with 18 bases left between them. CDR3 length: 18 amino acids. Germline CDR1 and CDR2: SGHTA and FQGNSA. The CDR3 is CASSLLTRDSVAKNIQYF. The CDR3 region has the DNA TGTGCCAGCAGCTTACTCACCAGGGATAGTGTGGCCAAAAACATTCAGTACTTC.

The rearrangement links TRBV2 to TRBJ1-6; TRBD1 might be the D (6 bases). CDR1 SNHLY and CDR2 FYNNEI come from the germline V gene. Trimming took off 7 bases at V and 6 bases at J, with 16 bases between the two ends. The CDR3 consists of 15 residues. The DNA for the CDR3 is TGTGCCAGCAAAGAGAGGGACACTCTTAATTCACCCCTCCACTTT. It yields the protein CASKERDTLNSPLHF.

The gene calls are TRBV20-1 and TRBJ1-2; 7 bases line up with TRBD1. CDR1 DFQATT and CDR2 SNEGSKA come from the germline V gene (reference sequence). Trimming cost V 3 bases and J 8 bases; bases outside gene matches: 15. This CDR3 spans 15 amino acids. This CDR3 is CSASWDSASQGGYTF. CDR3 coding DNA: TGCAGTGCTAGTTGGGACAGCGCTTCCCAAGGGGGCTACACCTTC.

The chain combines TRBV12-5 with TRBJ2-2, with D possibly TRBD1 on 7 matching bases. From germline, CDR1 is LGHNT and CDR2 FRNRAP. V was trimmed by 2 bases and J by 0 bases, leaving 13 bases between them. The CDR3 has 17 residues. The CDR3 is CASGLPRGTANTGELFF. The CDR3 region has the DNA TGTGCTAGTGGTTTGCCACGGGGGACAGCGAACACCGGGGAGCTGTTTTTT.

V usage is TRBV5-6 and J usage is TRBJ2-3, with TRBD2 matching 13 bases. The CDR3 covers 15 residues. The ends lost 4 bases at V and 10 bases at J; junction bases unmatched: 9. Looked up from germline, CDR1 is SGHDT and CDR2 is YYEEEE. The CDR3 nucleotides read TGTGCCAGCAGCCAAATGGGACTAGCGGGGAGTGCGCAGTATTTT. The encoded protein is CASSQMGLAGSAQYF. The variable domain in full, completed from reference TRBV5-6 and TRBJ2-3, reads DAGVTQSPTHLIKTRGQQVTLRCSPKSGHDTVSWYQQALGQGPQFIFQYYEEEERQRGNFPDRFSGHQFPNYSSELNVNALLLGDSALYLCASSQMGLAGSAQYFGPGTRLTVL.

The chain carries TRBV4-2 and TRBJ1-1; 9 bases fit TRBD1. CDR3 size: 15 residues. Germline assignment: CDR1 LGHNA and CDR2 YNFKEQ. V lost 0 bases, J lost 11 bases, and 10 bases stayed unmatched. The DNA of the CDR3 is TGTGCCAGCAGCCAAGACCGGGACAGGGCCGGGGTGGCTTTCTTT. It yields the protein CASSQDRDRAGVAFF.

CDR3 region: CASTYSRGGGQYF. For the CDR3, the DNA is TGTGCCAGCACCTACAGCCGTGGGGGGGGGCAGTACTTC. The chain couples TRBV6-5 to TRBJ2-7; 7 bases agree with TRBD2. This CDR3 has 13 residues. CDR1 and CDR2 from the germline V gene are MNHEY and SVGAGI. With 7 bases clipped from V and 9 bases from J, the junction kept 12 bases outside the gene matches.

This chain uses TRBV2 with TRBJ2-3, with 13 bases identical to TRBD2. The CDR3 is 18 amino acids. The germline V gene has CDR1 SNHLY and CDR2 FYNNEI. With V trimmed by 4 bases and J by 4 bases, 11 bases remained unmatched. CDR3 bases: TGTGCCAGCAGTGGTACTAGCGGGGGGGCCTTCGGGGCAGATACGCAGTATTTT. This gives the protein CASSGTSGGAFGADTQYF.

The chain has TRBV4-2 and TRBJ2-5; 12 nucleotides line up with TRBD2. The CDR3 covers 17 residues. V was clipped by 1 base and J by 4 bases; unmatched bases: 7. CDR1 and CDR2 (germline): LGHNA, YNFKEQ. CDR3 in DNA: TGTGCCAGCAGCCAAGTTACTAGCGGGGGGCGAGGAGAGACCCAGTACTTC. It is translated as CASSQVTSGGRGETQYF.

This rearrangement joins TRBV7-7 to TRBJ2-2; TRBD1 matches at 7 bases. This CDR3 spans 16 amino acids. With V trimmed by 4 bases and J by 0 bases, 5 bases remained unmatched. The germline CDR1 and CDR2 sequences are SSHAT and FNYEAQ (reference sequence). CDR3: CASSSRGGANTGELFF. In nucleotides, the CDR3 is TGTGCCAGCAGCTCGCGAGGGGGCGCGAACACCGGGGAGCTGTTTTTT.

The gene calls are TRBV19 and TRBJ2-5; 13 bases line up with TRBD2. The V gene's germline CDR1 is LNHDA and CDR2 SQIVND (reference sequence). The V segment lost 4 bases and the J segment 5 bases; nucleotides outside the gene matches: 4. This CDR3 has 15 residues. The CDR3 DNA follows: TGTGCCAGTAGTAAACTAGCGGGGGGGCCGGAGACCCAGTACTTC. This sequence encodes CASSKLAGGPETQYF.

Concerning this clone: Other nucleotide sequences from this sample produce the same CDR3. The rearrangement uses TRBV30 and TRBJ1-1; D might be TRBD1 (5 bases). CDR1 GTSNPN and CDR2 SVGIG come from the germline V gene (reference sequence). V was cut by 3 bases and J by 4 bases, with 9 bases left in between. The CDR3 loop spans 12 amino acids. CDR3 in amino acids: CAWSPGGTEAFF. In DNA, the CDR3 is TGTGCCTGGAGCCCCGGGGGCACTGAAGCTTTCTTT.